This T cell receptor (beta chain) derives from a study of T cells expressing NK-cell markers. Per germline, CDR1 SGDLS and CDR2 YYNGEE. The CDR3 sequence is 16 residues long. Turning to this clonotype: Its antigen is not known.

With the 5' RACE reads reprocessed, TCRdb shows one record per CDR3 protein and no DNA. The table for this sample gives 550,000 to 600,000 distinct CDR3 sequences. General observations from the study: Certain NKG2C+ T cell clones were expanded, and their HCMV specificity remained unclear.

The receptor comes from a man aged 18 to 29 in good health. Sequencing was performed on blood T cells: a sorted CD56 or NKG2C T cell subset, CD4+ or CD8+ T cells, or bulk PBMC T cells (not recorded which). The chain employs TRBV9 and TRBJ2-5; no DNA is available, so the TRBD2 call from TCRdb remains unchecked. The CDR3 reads CASSVALAGEQETQYF.